The 5 T cell receptor beta chains reported below all come from one sample, sequenced in a study of T cells in Graves' hyperthyroidism and ophthalmopathy. Researchers took RNA transcripts and amplified the TCR beta CDR3 regions from them. RT-PCR in the first round (using the HTBI primer set) targeted the TCR CDR3. In TCRdb, the multiplex PCR reads were re-called with MiXCR into one record per CDR3 protein. The table has about half a million distinct CDR3 sequences, about 20% seen once. Sequenced input: blood. Receptors were obtained from a man aged 40-55 years with Graves' ophthalmopathy.

Only a few counts were recorded for this clonotype. The chain links TRBV20-1 to TRBJ1-2; D ambiguous. The CDR3 is made up of 15 amino acids. Germline V gene lookup returns CDR1 DFQATT and CDR2 SNEGSKA (reference sequence). V lost 6 bases and J lost 6, with 23 bases in between. As DNA, the CDR3 is TGCAGTGCCCCAAAGGTATACTCGCCGGATGATGGCTACACCTTC. This codes for CSAPKVYSPDDGYTF.

The table lists this clonotype with many counts. The chain employs TRBV7-8 and TRBJ2-7; 9 nucleotides align to TRBD1. V shed 4 bases, J shed 5 bases, and the junction held 3 bases outside the gene matches. The CDR3 spans 13 residues. Germline V gene lookup returns CDR1 SGHVS and CDR2 FQNEAQ. This CDR3 is CASSSGQGNEQYF. CDR3 DNA: TGTGCCAGCAGCTCGGGACAGGGTAACGAGCAGTACTTC.

The chain links TRBV18 to TRBJ2-1; D is uncertain. Deletions cut 2 bases from V and 9 bases from J, with 5 bases between. Per germline, CDR1 KGHSH and CDR2 LQKENI. The CDR3 runs to 11 residues. Written as DNA, the CDR3 is TGTGCCAGCTCACCAGTAGGTGAGCAGTTCTTC. Translating gives CASSPVGEQFF.

The chain joins TRBV5-1 to TRBJ1-5; tentative D call: TRBD1 (6 bases). The ends were cut back, 0 bases at V and 3 bases at J, with 10 bases in the middle. This CDR3 spans 15 amino acids. Germline assignment: CDR1 SGHRS and CDR2 YFSETQ. CDR3 nucleotides: TGCGCCAGCAGCTTGGTGCCGGGGGCCAATCAGCCCCAGCATTTT. Protein sequence: CASSLVPGANQPQHF.

This clonotype showed up just a few times. The V gene is TRBV4-1, the J gene TRBJ1-4; D remains unclear. CDR3 length equals 16 residues. CDR1 is MGHRA, CDR2 YSYEKL, per germline. Trimming left V 6 bases short and J 0 bases short, with 14 bases between. CDR3 protein: CASSLGRGATNEKLFF. In DNA, the CDR3 is TGCGCCAGCAGTCTCGGACGGGGTGCAACTAATGAAAAACTGTTTTTT.